The present T cell receptor beta chain was sequenced within a study of shared clonotypes between healthy human individuals. Study background: The study used three CD4 naive, three CD4 memory, two CD8 naive and one CD8 memory plate per donor.

As handled by the study authors: ImmunoSEQ output held junction-only sequences without quality scores, so filtering differed. Clones were sequenced by immunoSEQ multiplex PCR, and TCRdb holds only the in-frame ones, with some missing. V and J calls and clone size are as listed in that table; D and trimming were resolved from the DNA. The data contain about 330,000 clones, around 87% of them singletons. Germline V gene lookup returns CDR1 SGHDT and CDR2 YYEEEE. V shed 1 base and J shed 3 bases, with 14 bases lying between them. CDR3 length equals 15 residues. This clone has ten or more counts. Its target is not known. General study points: Generation probability values for non-shared clonotypes were lower than those for clonotypes shared by all four donors.

This clonotype originated in a man aged 18 to 29 in good health. The sample consisted of memory CD8+ T cells sorted from blood. The subset was: CD45RO+ cells pooled with CCR7-negative TemRA cells. The V call is TRBV5-6, the J call TRBJ2-7, with D possibly matching TRBD2 (5 bases). In DNA form, the CDR3 reads TGTGCCAGCAGCTTGTCGGGGTCTTTCGTCTACGAGCAGTACTTC. This gives the protein CASSLSGSFVYEQYF.